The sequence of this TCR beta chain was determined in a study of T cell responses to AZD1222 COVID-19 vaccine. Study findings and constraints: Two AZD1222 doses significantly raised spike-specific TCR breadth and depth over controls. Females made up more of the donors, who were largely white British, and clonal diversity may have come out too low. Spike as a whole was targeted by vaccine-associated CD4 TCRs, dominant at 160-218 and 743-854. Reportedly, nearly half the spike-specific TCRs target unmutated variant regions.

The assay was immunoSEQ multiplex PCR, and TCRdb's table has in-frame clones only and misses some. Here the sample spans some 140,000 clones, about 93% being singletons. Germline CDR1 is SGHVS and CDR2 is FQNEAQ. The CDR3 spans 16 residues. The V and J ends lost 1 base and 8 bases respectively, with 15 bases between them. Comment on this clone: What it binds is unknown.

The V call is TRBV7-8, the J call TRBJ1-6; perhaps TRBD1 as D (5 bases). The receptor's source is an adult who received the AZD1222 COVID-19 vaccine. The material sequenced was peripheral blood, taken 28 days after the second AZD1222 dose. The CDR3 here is CASSLGLGGAYSPLHF. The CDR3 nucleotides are TGTGCCAGCAGCTTAGGTCTGGGAGGGGCCTATTCACCCCTCCACTTT.